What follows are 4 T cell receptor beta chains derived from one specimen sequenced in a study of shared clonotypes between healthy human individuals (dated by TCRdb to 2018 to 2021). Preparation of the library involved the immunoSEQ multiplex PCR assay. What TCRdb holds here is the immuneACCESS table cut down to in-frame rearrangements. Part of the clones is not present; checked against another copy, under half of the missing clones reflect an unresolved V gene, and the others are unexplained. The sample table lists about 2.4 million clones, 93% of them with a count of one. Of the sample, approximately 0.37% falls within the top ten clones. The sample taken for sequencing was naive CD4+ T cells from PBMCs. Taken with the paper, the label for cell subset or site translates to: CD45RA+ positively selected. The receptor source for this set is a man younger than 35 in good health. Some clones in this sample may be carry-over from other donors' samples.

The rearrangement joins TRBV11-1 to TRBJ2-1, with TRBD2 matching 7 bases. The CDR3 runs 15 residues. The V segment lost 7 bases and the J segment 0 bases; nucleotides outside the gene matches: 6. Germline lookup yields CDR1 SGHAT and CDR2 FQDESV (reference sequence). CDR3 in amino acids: CASTFPGGSYNEQFF. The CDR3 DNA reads TGTGCCAGCACCTTCCCGGGAGGCTCCTACAATGAGCAGTTCTTC.

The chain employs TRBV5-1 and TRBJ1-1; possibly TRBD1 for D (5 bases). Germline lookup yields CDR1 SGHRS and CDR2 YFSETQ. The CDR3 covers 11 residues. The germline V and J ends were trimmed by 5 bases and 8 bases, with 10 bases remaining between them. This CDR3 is CASSSDSEAFF. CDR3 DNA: TGCGCCAGCAGTTCTGACAGCGAAGCTTTCTTT.

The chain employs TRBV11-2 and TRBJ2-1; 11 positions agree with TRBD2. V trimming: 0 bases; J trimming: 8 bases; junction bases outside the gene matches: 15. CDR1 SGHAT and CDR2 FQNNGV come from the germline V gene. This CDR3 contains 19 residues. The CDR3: CASSLDWSSGRGGKDEQFF. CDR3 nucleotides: TGTGCCAGCAGCTTAGATTGGAGTAGCGGGAGGGGGGGGAAGGATGAGCAGTTCTTC.

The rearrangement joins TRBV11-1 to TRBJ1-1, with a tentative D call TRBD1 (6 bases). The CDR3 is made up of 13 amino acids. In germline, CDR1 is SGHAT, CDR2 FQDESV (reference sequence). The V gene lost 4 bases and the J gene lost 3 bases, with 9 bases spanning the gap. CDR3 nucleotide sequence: TGTGCCAGCAGCTGGGACACGGACACTGAAGCTTTCTTT. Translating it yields CASSWDTDTEAFF.